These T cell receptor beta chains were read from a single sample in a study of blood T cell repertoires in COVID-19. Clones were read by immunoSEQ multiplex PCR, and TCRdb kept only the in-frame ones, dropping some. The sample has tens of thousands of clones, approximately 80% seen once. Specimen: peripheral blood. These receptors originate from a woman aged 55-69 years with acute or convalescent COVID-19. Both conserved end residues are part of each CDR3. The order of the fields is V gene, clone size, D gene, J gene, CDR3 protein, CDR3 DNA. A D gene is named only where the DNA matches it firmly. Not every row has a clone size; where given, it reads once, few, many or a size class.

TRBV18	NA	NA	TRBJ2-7	CASSRLKGVHEQYF	TGTGCCAGCTCAAGATTGAAGGGGGTCCACGAGCAGTACTTC
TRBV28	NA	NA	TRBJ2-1	CASSSDSNNEQFF	TGTGCCAGCTCTTCGGACAGTAACAATGAGCAGTTCTTC
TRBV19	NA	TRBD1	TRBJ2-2	CASSRAQGVSGELFF	TGTGCCAGTAGTAGAGCACAGGGGGTGTCTGGGGAGCTGTTTTTT
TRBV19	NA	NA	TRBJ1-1	CASSISFQGLNTEAFF	TGTGCCAGTAGTATATCTTTCCAGGGGCTGAACACTGAAGCTTTCTTT
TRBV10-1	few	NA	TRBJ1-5	CASSESLDQPQHF	TGCGCCAGCAGTGAGTCTCTTGATCAGCCCCAGCATTTT
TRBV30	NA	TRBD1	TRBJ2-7	CAWSYPGGIYEQYF	TGTGCCTGGAGTTACCCAGGGGGCATCTACGAGCAGTACTTC
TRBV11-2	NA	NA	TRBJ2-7	CASSLGAGTYEQYF	TGTGCCAGCAGCTTAGGGGCGGGAACCTACGAGCAGTACTTC
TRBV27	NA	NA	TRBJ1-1	CASSTKQGLSGNTEAFF	TGTGCCAGCAGTACGAAGCAGGGGTTGTCGGGGAACACTGAAGCTTTCTTT
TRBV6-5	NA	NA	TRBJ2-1	CASSSPRQVEQFF	TGTGCCAGCAGTTCGCCCCGACAGGTGGAGCAGTTCTTC
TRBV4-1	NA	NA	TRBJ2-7	CASSQGDEQYF	TGCGCCAGCAGCCAAGGCGATGAGCAGTACTTC
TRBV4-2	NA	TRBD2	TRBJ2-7	CASSQRGTSGYEQYF	TGTGCCAGCAGCCAAAGAGGGACTAGCGGCTACGAGCAGTACTTC
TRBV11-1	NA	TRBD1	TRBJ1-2	CASSIRTGDGYTF	TGTGCCAGCAGCATTCGGACAGGGGATGGCTACACCTTC
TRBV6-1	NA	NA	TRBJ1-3	CASSETFSGNTIYF	TGTGCCAGCAGTGAAACTTTCTCTGGAAACACCATATATTTT
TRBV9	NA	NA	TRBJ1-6	CASSGVGVSPLHF	TGTGCCAGCAGCGGGGTAGGGGTTTCACCCCTCCACTTT
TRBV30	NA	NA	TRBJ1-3	CAWSVRREGPGNTIYF	TGTGCCTGGAGTGTCCGCCGGGAGGGTCCTGGAAACACCATATATTTT
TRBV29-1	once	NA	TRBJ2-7	CSVAQDRAYGQYF	TGCAGCGTTGCGCAGGACAGAGCCTACGGGCAGTACTTC
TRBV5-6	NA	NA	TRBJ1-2	CASQSEWDYYGYTF	TGTGCCAGCCAATCGGAATGGGACTACTATGGCTACACCTTC
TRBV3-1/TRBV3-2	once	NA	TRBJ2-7	CASSQDGGVYEQYF	TGTGCCAGCAGCCAAGACGGTGGAGTCTACGAGCAGTACTTC
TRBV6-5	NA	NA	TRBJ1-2	CASSYSGGYGYTF	TGTGCCAGCAGTTACTCAGGGGGCTATGGCTACACCTTC
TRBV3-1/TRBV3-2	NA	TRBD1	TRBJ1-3	CASSPTGAGNTIYF	TGTGCCAGCAGTCCGACAGGGGCCGGAAACACCATATATTTT
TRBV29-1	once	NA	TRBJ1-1	CSVAPPFPYGNTEAFF	TGCAGCGTTGCGCCGCCCTTCCCTTACGGGAACACTGAAGCTTTCTTT
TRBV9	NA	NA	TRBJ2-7	CASSVAVGSSYEQYF	TGTGCCAGCAGCGTGGCGGTCGGAAGCTCCTACGAGCAGTACTTC
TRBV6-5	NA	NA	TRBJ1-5	CASSYDRRQPQHF	TGTGCCAGCAGTTACGACAGGCGTCAGCCCCAGCATTTT
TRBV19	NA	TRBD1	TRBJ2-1	CASSIGQGFNEQFF	TGTGCCAGTAGTATAGGACAGGGTTTCAATGAGCAGTTCTTC
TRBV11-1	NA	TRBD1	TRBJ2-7	CASSLGRTGGVYEQYF	TGTGCCAGCAGCTTAGGCCGGACAGGGGGAGTATACGAGCAGTACTTC
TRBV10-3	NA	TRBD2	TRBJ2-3	CAISEKLAGGPRADTQYF	TGTGCCATCAGTGAAAAACTAGCGGGGGGGCCTCGGGCAGATACGCAGTATTTT
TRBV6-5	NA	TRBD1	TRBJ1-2	CASSYAGGDYYTF	TGTGCCAGCAGTTACGCAGGGGGCGACTACTACACCTTC
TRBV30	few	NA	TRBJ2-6	CAWSVRGLDGANVLTF	TGTGCCTGGAGTGTGCGAGGGCTCGATGGGGCCAACGTCCTGACTTTC
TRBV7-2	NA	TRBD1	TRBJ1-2	CASSSGTGLQGYTF	TGTGCCAGCAGCTCCGGGACAGGGCTGCAGGGCTACACCTTC
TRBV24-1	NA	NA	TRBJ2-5	CATSDLTGVGETQYF	TGTGCCACCAGTGATTTGACGGGAGTGGGGGAGACCCAGTACTTC
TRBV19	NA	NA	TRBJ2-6	CASSIVSYHSGANVLTF	TGTGCCAGTAGTATTGTTAGCTATCACTCTGGGGCCAACGTCCTGACTTTC
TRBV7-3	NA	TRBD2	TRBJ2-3	CASSLTGGIADTQYF	TGTGCCAGCAGCTTAACCGGGGGGATCGCAGATACGCAGTATTTT
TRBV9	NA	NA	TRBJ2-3	CASSVGAGAGDTQYF	TGTGCCAGCAGCGTAGGGGCGGGGGCTGGAGATACGCAGTATTTT
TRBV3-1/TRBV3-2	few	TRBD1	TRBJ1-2	CASRQEGRDSDYGYTF	TGTGCCAGCAGACAAGAGGGTCGGGACAGTGACTATGGCTACACCTTC
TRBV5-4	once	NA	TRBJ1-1	CAGAGDRDTEAFF	TGTGCGGGGGCGGGCGACCGGGACACTGAAGCTTTCTTT
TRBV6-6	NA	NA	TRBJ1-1	CASSLRTNRMNTEAFF	TGTGCCAGCAGTCTAAGAACTAACCGGATGAACACTGAAGCTTTCTTT
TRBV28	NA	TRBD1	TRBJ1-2	CASSPPGQRRDGYTF	TGTGCCAGCAGTCCGCCGGGACAGAGGAGAGATGGCTACACCTTC
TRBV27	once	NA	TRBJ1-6	CASSSTRVGSPLHF	TGTGCCAGCAGTTCCACCAGGGTGGGATCACCCCTCCACTTT
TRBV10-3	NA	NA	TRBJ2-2	CAISVVGTTGELFF	TGTGCCATCAGTGTTGTGGGGACAACCGGGGAGCTGTTTTTT
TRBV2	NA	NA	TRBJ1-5	CASKGGVNQPQHF	TGTGCCAGCAAGGGAGGGGTCAATCAGCCCCAGCATTTT
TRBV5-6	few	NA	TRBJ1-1	CASSLRGGTEAFF	TGTGCCAGCAGCCTGAGAGGGGGCACTGAAGCTTTCTTT
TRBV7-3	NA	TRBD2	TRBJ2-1	CASSLMSSGVNEQFF	TGTGCCAGCAGCTTAATGTCTAGCGGGGTCAATGAGCAGTTCTTC
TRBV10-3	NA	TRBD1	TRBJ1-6	CAISPRGRLDSPLHF	TGTGCCATCAGCCCCAGGGGGCGCTTGGATTCACCCCTCCACTTT
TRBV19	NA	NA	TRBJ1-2	CASSTRGHYGYTF	TGTGCCAGTAGTACCAGGGGACACTATGGCTACACCTTC
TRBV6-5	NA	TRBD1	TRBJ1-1	CATFLGRGLTEAFF	TGTGCCACCTTTCTCGGCAGGGGGCTTACTGAAGCTTTCTTT
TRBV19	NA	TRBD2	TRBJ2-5	CASSPHSGGSQETQYF	TGTGCCAGTAGTCCCCACAGCGGGGGCTCCCAAGAGACCCAGTACTTC
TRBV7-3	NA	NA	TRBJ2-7	CASSLGGGYEQYF	TGTGCCAGCAGTTTGGGAGGAGGCTACGAGCAGTACTTC